This T cell receptor (beta chain) was observed in a study of beta chain features in type 1 diabetes. CDR3 length equals 16 residues. Germline CDR1 is SQVTM and CDR2 is ANQGSEA. Trimming took 0 bases from V and 0 from J, leaving 15 bases between them. TCRB transcripts that were expressed got sequenced, as all of the isolated RNA had been reverse transcribed. The repertoire was sequenced with immunoSEQ multiplex PCR; TCRdb's copy has only in-frame clones and lacks some. Of hundreds of thousands of clones detected, around 15% appear once; the ten largest clones hold approximately 0.02%. Cell sorting via CD45RO/CCR7/CD25/CD127/CD95/CD27 was performed to obtain CD4+ naive, central memory, regulatory and stem cell-like memory cells. This clone was seen a handful of times. The antigen is not known. Whole-study results and caveats: Junctions at VDJ sites from type 1 diabetes patients had fewer insertions and more deletions. Still unanswered here is whether HLA type influences TCRB rearrangement. There was a moderate but significant shortening of TCRB CDR3s in all four CD4+ subsets of Type 1 diabetes patients.

Sample: naive CD4+ T cells from blood. The source is a man between 18 and 29 years old with type 1 diabetes. The gene calls are TRBV29-1 and TRBJ2-7; tentative D call: TRBD1 (5 bases). The CDR3 coding sequence is TGCAGCGTTGAAGATCCAGACAGTGCAAGCTCCTACGAGCAGTACTTC. Protein product: CSVEDPDSASSYEQYF.